These 27 T cell receptor beta chains were all obtained from the same sample, sequenced in a study of early T cells in non-severe SARS-CoV-2 infection (dated by TCRdb to the early 2020s). Library generation was performed with 5' RACE. The listed sequencing device is NextSeq 500. Clones were called with MiXCR by TCRdb after fastp trimmed the public reads at Q25, and only in-frame beta chains were retained. Each CDR3 protein gets just one entry, which takes the most common genes and DNA from the rows behind it. The sample contains about 110,000 distinct CDR3 sequences, roughly 12% of them found a single time. Jointly, the top ten make up around 3% of the sample. What was sequenced was whole blood. The origin of the receptors is an adult who was a healthcare worker with PCR-confirmed SARS-CoV-2 infection or an uninfected control (not recorded which).

The gene calls are TRBV5-6 and TRBJ1-1; no definite D call. The CDR3 sequence is 15 residues long. Trimming stripped 6 bases from V and 4 bases from J, with 19 bases between. CDR1 SGHDT and CDR2 YYEEEE come from the germline V gene. The CDR3 region has the DNA TGTGCCAGCACCCCCAGACCCACCCCGAGCACTGAAGCTTTCTTT. As protein: CASTPRPTPSTEAFF.

This clonotype was observed many times. The rearrangement joins TRBV7-9 to TRBJ2-7; D is tentatively TRBD1 or TRBD2 (5 bases each). Trimming left V 2 bases short and J 3 bases short, with 17 bases between. CDR3 length: 16 residues. Germline loops: CDR1 SEHNR, CDR2 FQNEAQ (reference sequence). The CDR3 bases are TGTGCCAGCAGCTTACCGGCGGGCACAGGACACTACGAGCAGTACTTC. Translation gives CASSLPAGTGHYEQYF.

The CDR3 DNA follows: TGTGCCAGCAGTAAGGACAGGGCCTCAGATACGCAGTATTTT. This sequence encodes CASSKDRASDTQYF. This chain joins TRBV11-2 and TRBJ2-3; TRBD1 aligns across 8 bases. With V trimmed by 6 bases and J by 4 bases, 6 bases remained unmatched. The CDR3 is 14 amino acids. From germline, CDR1 is SGHAT and CDR2 FQNNGV.

This clonotype was counted only a few times. The chain joins TRBV11-2 to TRBJ1-2; the D is unclear. Germline V gives CDR1 SGHAT, CDR2 FQNNGV. This CDR3 has 13 residues. Trimming cost V 2 bases and J 4 bases, with 8 bases left between them. The CDR3 DNA reads TGTGCCAGCAGCTTACGGGCCCCCTATGGCTACACCTTC. The encoded protein is CASSLRAPYGYTF.

At least ten counts were recorded for this clonotype. This sequence joins TRBV5-8 and TRBJ1-5; D unclear. The CDR3 spans 14 residues. Per germline, CDR1 SGHTS and CDR2 YDEGEE. V dropped 1 base and J dropped 6 bases, with 11 bases sitting between them. CDR3 in DNA: TGTGCCAGCAGCTTGTACCTGGAGGTTCAGCCCCAGCATTTT. This codes for CASSLYLEVQPQHF.

This clonotype has only a few counts. This chain connects TRBV7-2 to TRBJ2-7, with 9 bases aligning to TRBD2. CDR1 and CDR2 (germline): SGHTA, FQGNSA. The CDR3 loop spans 16 amino acids. J gave up 4 bases and V 3 bases, and 10 bases lay outside the gene matches. The CDR3 here is CASSLDSGGISYEQYF. In DNA, the CDR3 is TGTGCCAGCAGCTTGGATAGCGGGGGTATTTCGTACGAGCAGTACTTC. Full variable domain (missing parts from reference TRBV7-2 and TRBJ2-7): GAGVSQSPSNKVTEKGKDVELRCDPISGHTALYWYRQSLGQGLEFLIYFQGNSAPDKSGLPSDRFSAERTGGSVSTLTIQRTQQEDSAVYLCASSLDSGGISYEQYFGPGTRLTVT.

There are a few counts of this clonotype. The J gene is TRBJ1-1, the V gene TRBV21-1; whether TRBD1, the table's D call, matches the DNA was not checked. TRBV21-1 is a listed pseudogene. The CDR3 runs to 15 residues. The CDR3, as DNA: TGTGCCAGCAGCCCACGGACAGTCTGGGGCACTGAAGCTTTCTTT. Translation gives CASSPRTVWGTEAFF.

This clonotype was counted at least ten times. The chain joins TRBV4-1 to TRBJ2-5; D perhaps matches TRBD1 (6 bases). V dropped 3 bases and J dropped 5 bases, with 16 bases sitting between them. From germline, CDR1 is MGHRA and CDR2 YSYEKL. The CDR3 has 15 amino acids. The CDR3 sequence is CASSHLLGGLETQYF. For the CDR3, the DNA is TGCGCCAGCAGCCATCTCCTAGGGGGTCTGGAGACCCAGTACTTC.

This clonotype was recorded at least ten times. The chain recombines TRBV7-2 with TRBJ1-5; D perhaps matches TRBD1 (5 bases). Trimming removed 3 bases at V and 1 base at J, with 13 bases between. The CDR3 length is 16 residues. Germline V gene lookup returns CDR1 SGHTA and CDR2 FQGNSA. Here the CDR3 DNA reads TGTGCCAGCAGCTTGCGGGGGTCAGGGAGCAATCAGCCCCAGCATTTT. This translates into CASSLRGSGSNQPQHF.

The CDR3 sequence: CASSDRASNEKLFF. In DNA form, the CDR3 reads TGTGCCAGTAGTGACAGGGCTTCTAATGAAAAACTGTTTTTT. The chain combines TRBV19 with TRBJ1-4; TRBD1 agrees at 7 bases. CDR3 length: 14 amino acids. Losses at the gene ends were 5 bases for V and 3 bases for J; bases not matched to a gene: 3. Germline CDR1 and CDR2: LNHDA and SQIVND (reference sequence).

This clonotype has ten or more counts. The rearrangement links TRBV12-3 or TRBV12-4 to TRBJ2-1; tentatively, D is TRBD1 (6 bases). V lost 4 bases to trimming and J lost 7 bases, with 20 bases between them. The CDR3 length is 16 residues. In nucleotides, the CDR3 is TGTGCCAGCAGTTCCTCGACAGGTGGTCATCGGAATGAGCAGTTCTTC. As protein: CASSSSTGGHRNEQFF.

Regarding this clonotype: A read error may be the cause here, since a much bigger clone is one base away. V gene TRBV14 combines with J gene TRBJ2-5; weak D call: TRBD2 (6 bases). Germline lookup yields CDR1 SGHDN and CDR2 FVKESK. The CDR3 spans 15 residues. CDR3 sequence: CASSPTGGYRETEYF. CDR3 sequence (DNA): TGTGCCAGCAGCCCAACTGGGGGGTACCGGGAGACCGAGTACTTC.

A few counts support this clonotype. The chain links TRBV5-1 to TRBJ1-6, with TRBD1 identical over 9 bases. CDR3 length equals 18 residues. V shed 3 bases, J shed 8 bases, and the junction held 15 bases outside the gene matches. The germline V gene encodes CDR1 SGHRS and CDR2 YFSETQ. CDR3 residues: CASSSHTNRDRVDSPLHF. CDR3 bases: TGCGCCAGCAGCTCACATACTAACCGGGACAGGGTGGATTCACCCCTCCACTTT.

The rearrangement joins TRBV7-2 to TRBJ1-2; D uncertain. V was shortened by 4 bases and J by 8 bases, with 17 bases between the two germline ends. The CDR3 has 14 amino acids. Germline-derived CDR1 and CDR2 are SGHTA and FQGNSA. The CDR3 DNA reads TGTGCCAGCAGCTCAAGGGCATTTTCTGGCGGCTACACCTTC. This gives the protein CASSSRAFSGGYTF.

This clonotype was seen repeatedly, ten times or more. The chain joins TRBV9 to TRBJ2-1; D is unclear. This CDR3 has 15 amino acids. The germline CDR1 and CDR2 sequences are SGDLS and YYNGEE. The ends were cut back, 4 bases at V and 0 bases at J, with 11 bases in the middle. In nucleotides, the CDR3 is TGTGCCAGCAGCTCGGACCCGAGCTCCTACAATGAGCAGTTCTTC. Amino acid sequence: CASSSDPSSYNEQFF. The full variable domain, in which reference TRBV9 and TRBJ2-1 provide the parts outside the CDR3, is DSGVTQTPKHLITATGQRVTLRCSPRSGDLSVYWYQQSLDQGLQFLIQYYNGEERAKGNILERFSAQQFPDLHSELNLSSLELGDSALYFCASSSDPSSYNEQFFGPGTRLTVL.

The rearrangement links TRBV3-1 to TRBJ2-5; 8 nucleotides agree with TRBD2. With 1 base clipped from V and 3 bases from J, the junction kept 4 bases outside the gene matches. This CDR3 is 15 amino acids long. Germline V CDR1 and CDR2: LGHDT, YNNKEL (reference sequence). CDR3 residues: CASSQAGGPEETQYF. The CDR3, as DNA: TGTGCCAGCAGCCAAGCGGGGGGGCCTGAAGAGACCCAGTACTTC.

V and J are TRBV11-2 and TRBJ2-3; 9 bases are shared with TRBD1. The V gene's germline CDR1 is SGHAT and CDR2 FQNNGV. This CDR3 region has 16 residues. Germline trimming cut 5 bases from V and 0 bases from J; bases unmatched to any gene: 6. CDR3 nucleotides: TGTGCCAGCAGCGTGGACAGGGGACTGAGCACAGATACGCAGTATTTT. This sequence encodes CASSVDRGLSTDTQYF.

The rearrangement uses TRBV12-3 or TRBV12-4 and TRBJ2-1; D remains ambiguous. Trimming took 2 bases from V and 7 from J, leaving 18 bases between them. This CDR3 is 16 amino acids long. The CDR3: CASSLLHFFSDNEQFF. CDR3 DNA sequence: TGTGCCAGCAGTTTACTACATTTCTTTTCAGATAATGAGCAGTTCTTC.

This clonotype was counted many times. The chain combines TRBV25-1 with TRBJ2-5; 7 bases fit TRBD1. Trimming took 1 base from V and 3 from J; bases not matched to a gene: 8. The CDR3 has 16 residues. Germline lookup yields CDR1 MGHDK and CDR2 SYGVNS. In nucleotides, the CDR3 is TGTGCCAGCAGTGAATTAAGGGGGACAGCGGAAGAGACCCAGTACTTC. Its protein product is CASSELRGTAEETQYF.

This clonotype was counted between two and nine times. The DNA of the CDR3 is TGTGCCAGCAGTTTGGGTCGGGTCGCGGTCAACGAGCAGTACTTC. Its translation: CASSLGRVAVNEQYF. The J gene is TRBJ2-7, the V gene TRBV28; D gene uncertain. The CDR3 covers 15 residues. CDR1 is MDHEN, CDR2 SYDVKM, per germline. Trimming stripped 3 bases from V and 5 bases from J, with 17 bases between.

The CDR3 spells CASSQDRVANTGELFF. In DNA form, the CDR3 reads TGTGCCAGCAGCCAAGACAGGGTAGCCAACACCGGGGAGCTGTTTTTT. The chain is built from TRBV14 and TRBJ2-2; D is perhaps TRBD1 (5 bases). The CDR3 covers 16 residues. Trimming shortened V by 0 bases and J by 2 bases, and 10 bases separated the two germline ends. Germline V gene sequence: CDR1 SGHDN, CDR2 FVKESK.

The J gene is TRBJ2-7, the V gene TRBV11-2; 7 bases map to TRBD1. Germline values: CDR1 SGHAT, CDR2 FQNNGV. This CDR3 contains 12 residues. Germline trimming cut 5 bases from V and 9 bases from J; bases unmatched to any gene: 7. For the CDR3, the DNA is TGTGCCAGCAGCCCACAGGGGAGATGGCAGTACTTC. This codes for CASSPQGRWQYF.

The chain links TRBV5-4 to TRBJ2-5; D possibly corresponds to TRBD1 (6 bases). The V end was cut by 1 base, the J end by 5 bases, with 18 bases between. In germline, CDR1 is SGHNT, CDR2 YYREEE (reference sequence). The CDR3 length is 16 residues. The CDR3 coding sequence is TGTGCCAGCAGCTTGCCCGGGACACAGTCGATGGAGACCCAGTACTTC. Its protein is CASSLPGTQSMETQYF.

Regarding this clonotype: Being one base from a much bigger clone, this may be a read error. The chain combines TRBV27 with TRBJ2-2, with 9 bases fitting TRBD1. J gave up 4 bases and V 6 bases, and 6 bases lay outside the gene matches. Germline V gives CDR1 MNHEY, CDR2 SMNVEV (reference sequence). This CDR3 has 15 residues. In DNA form, the CDR3 reads TGTGCCAGCAGGGGCAAGACAGGGGGCACCGGGGAGCTGTTTTTT. It specifies CASRGKTGGTGELFF.

The chain couples TRBV28 to TRBJ2-5; possibly TRBD1 for D (6 bases). CDR3 length equals 15 residues. Trimming shortened V by 5 bases and J by 5 bases, and 18 bases separated the two germline ends. Germline CDR1 and CDR2: MDHEN and SYDVKM. DNA of the CDR3: TGTGCCAGCAGTCCCCTTCTCAGGGGCCGTGAGACCCAGTACTTC. Residues: CASSPLLRGRETQYF.

This clonotype was seen many times. The chain couples TRBV7-6 to TRBJ2-3, with TRBD2 matching 8 bases. The CDR3 runs 17 residues. Germline loops: CDR1 SGHVS, CDR2 FNYEAQ. J gave up 4 bases and V 5 bases, and 14 bases lay outside the gene matches. DNA of the CDR3: TGTGCCAGCAGCCCAGTGCCGGGACTAGTAGTCCCAGATACGCAGTATTTT. It yields the protein CASSPVPGLVVPDTQYF.

This clonotype was found a few times. The genes are TRBV27 and TRBJ2-3; 9 bases are shared with TRBD1. Trimming cost V 2 bases and J 5 bases; bases outside gene matches: 5. The CDR3 sequence is 15 residues long. Germline V CDR1 and CDR2: MNHEY, SMNVEV (reference sequence). The CDR3 coding sequence is TGTGCCAGCAGTTTAGGACAGGGGATTCGAGATACGCAGTATTTT. This encodes CASSLGQGIRDTQYF.